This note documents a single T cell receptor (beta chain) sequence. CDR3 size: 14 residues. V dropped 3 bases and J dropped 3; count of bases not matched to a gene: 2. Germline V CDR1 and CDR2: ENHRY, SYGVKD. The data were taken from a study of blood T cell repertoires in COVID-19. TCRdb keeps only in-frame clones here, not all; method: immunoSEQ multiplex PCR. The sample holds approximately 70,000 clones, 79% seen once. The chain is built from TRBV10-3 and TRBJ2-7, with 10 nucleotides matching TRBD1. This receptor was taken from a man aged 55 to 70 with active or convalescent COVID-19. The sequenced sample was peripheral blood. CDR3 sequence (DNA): TGTGCCATCAGTGATAGGGACAGGGGCTACGAGCAGTACTTC. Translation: CAISDRDRGYEQYF.